A selection of T cell receptor beta chains follows, all from one sample in a study of shared clonotypes between healthy human individuals. Clones were read by immunoSEQ multiplex PCR, and TCRdb kept only the in-frame ones, dropping some. The sample yields approximately 2,000,000 clones, under 95% seen once. The sample was naive CD4+ T cells from PBMCs. Receptor source: a man between 18 and 35 years old in good health. Some clones in this sample may be carry-over from other donors' samples. Both conserved end residues are trimmed from each CDR3.

v_call	j_call	cdr3_aa
TRBV5-4	TRBJ2-5	ASSLLASSETQY
TRBV9	TRBJ2-2	ASSVEGSTGELF
TRBV6-5	TRBJ2-7	ASSYGRDSYEQY
TRBV5-1	TRBJ2-3	ASSLESYTDTQY
TRBV18	TRBJ2-2	ASSLWTGGNTGELF
TRBV7-9	TRBJ1-3	ASNPTDSGNTIY
TRBV29-1	TRBJ2-1	SEVVVDEQF
TRBV5-4	TRBJ2-1	ASSLESASGRAFNEQF
TRBV30	TRBJ2-1	AWSGIREAASGRYNEQF
TRBV29-1	TRBJ2-7	SADVQGPRSYEQY
TRBV7-9	TRBJ2-5	ASSPTGETETQY
TRBV7-6	TRBJ2-5	ASSLEALGAQY
TRBV5-1	TRBJ1-1	ASSPMTGNTEAF
TRBV9	TRBJ2-3	ASSVQGLAATSSTDTQY
TRBV2	TRBJ2-3	ASSVTGTSGRNTQY
TRBV30	TRBJ1-1	AWASGVNTEAF
TRBV27	TRBJ2-7	ASSAPGSGRGYEQY
TRBV25-1	TRBJ2-7	ASTRGGIGFGGQY
TRBV2	TRBJ2-3	ASSEWSGSTDTQY
TRBV30	TRBJ1-2	AWSLPPAGGDYGYT
TRBV9	TRBJ2-5	ASSVGVLGGETQY
TRBV15	TRBJ2-2	ATSRKGQGIRELF
TRBV27	TRBJ2-7	ASSLAGFRPYEQY
TRBV6-4	TRBJ2-2	ASRFGTGELF
TRBV6-5	TRBJ1-4	ASSYGTGGGEKLF
TRBV6-1	TRBJ1-3	ASSETGGSGNTIY
TRBV30	TRBJ1-2	AGGEVRHGYT
TRBV5-4	TRBJ1-2	ASSSGDRTYGYT
TRBV9	TRBJ2-2	ASSVEPAGGPGELF
TRBV29-1	TRBJ2-1	SVEVATGLLQF
TRBV5-4	TRBJ1-3	ASSDDSSGNTIY
TRBV5-4	TRBJ2-1	ASSRARNEQF
TRBV18	TRBJ1-1	ASSPGNQGHEAF
TRBV5-1	TRBJ1-5	ASSPGQGAQPQH
TRBV6-5	TRBJ1-1	ASSPTGGRHEAF
TRBV4-1	TRBJ2-5	ASSQGIQGAQETQY
TRBV5-1	TRBJ2-7	ASSQDSPLEQY
TRBV28	TRBJ2-7	ASSPMDREGEQY
TRBV7-8	TRBJ2-7	ASSHPLAVSYEQY
TRBV10-2	TRBJ2-1	ASSIAASYNEQF
TRBV29-1	-	SVGRVAGADEQY
TRBV6-5	TRBJ1-5	ASSRDSNQPQH
TRBV11-2	TRBJ2-1	ASSSLAGTVDEQF
TRBV7-3	TRBJ2-3	ASSLGGGAGRFTDTQY
TRBV7-2	TRBJ2-7	ASSLGRGAVYEQY
TRBV6-1	TRBJ1-5	ASSARTGAQPQH
TRBV5-1	TRBJ2-5	ASSLSTSGQETQY